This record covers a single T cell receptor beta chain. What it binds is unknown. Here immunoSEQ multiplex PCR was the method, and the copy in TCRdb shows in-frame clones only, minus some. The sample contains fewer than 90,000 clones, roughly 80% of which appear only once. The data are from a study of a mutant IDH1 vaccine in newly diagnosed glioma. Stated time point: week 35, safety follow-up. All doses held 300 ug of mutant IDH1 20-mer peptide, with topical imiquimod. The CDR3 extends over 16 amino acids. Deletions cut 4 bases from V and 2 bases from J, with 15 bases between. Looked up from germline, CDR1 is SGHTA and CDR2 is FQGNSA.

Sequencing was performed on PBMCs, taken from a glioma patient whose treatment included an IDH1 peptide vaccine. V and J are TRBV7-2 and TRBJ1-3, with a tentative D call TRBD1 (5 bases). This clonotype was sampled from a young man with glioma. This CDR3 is CASSSFGHTAGNTIYF. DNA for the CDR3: TGTGCCAGCAGCTCTTTCGGACACACTGCTGGAAACACCATATATTTT.